This T cell receptor beta chain was captured by sequencing in a study of blood T cell repertoires in COVID-19. Germline V gene sequence: CDR1 SGHRS, CDR2 YFSETQ. With V trimmed by 5 bases and J by 0 bases, 6 bases remained unmatched. The CDR3 is 15 residues long. Authors' data handling: Reference gene primers were amplified, and this amplification served to estimate nucleated cell counts. This table comes from immunoSEQ multiplex PCR, and its TCRdb copy is limited to in-frame clones, with some not included. V, J and clone size were drawn from that table, and D and trimming were deduced from the DNA. Of 100,000 to 150,000 clones in the sample, around 80% were seen once. Assignment of participants to cohorts was predicated upon participant-reported clinical history.

The rearrangement uses TRBV5-1 and TRBJ1-1; TRBD1 matches at 8 bases. The sequence came from a man aged 40-55 years with acute COVID-19. Sequencing was performed on PBMCs or T cells enriched from blood (not recorded which). The CDR3 DNA sequence: TGCGCCAGCAGTAGACAGGGGACTATGAACACTGAAGCTTTCTTT. It specifies CASSRQGTMNTEAFF.